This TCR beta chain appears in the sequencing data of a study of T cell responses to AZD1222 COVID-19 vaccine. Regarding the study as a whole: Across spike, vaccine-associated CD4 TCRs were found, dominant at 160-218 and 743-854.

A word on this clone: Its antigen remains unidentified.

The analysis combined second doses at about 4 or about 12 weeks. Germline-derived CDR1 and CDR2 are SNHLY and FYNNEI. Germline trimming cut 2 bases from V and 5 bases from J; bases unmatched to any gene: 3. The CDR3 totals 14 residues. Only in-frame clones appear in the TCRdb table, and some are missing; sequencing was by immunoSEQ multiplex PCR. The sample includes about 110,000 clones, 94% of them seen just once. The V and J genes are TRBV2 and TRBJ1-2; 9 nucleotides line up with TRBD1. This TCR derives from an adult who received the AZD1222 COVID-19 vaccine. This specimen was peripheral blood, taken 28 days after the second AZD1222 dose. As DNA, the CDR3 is TGTGCCAGCAGTGAAAACAGGGGGCCGTATGGCTACACCTTC. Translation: CASSENRGPYGYTF.